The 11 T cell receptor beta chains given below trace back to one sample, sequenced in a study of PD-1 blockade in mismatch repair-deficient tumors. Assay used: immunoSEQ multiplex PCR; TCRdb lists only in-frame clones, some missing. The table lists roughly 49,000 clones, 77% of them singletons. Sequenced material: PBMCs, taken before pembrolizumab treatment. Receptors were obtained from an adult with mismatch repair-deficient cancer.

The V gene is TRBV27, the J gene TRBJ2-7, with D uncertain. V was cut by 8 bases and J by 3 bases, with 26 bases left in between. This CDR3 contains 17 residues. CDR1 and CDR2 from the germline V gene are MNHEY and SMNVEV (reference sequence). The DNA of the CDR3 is TGTGCCAGCGGATCCCTTGGTCCCACAAAAACCCTCTACGAGCAGTACTTC. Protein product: CASGSLGPTKTLYEQYF.

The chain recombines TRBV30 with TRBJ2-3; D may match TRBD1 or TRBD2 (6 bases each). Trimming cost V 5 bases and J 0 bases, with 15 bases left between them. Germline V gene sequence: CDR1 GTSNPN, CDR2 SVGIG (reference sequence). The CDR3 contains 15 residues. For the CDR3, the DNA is TGTGCCTGGGGAGGGGGGTTCGGGAGCACAGATACGCAGTATTTT. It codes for CAWGGGFGSTDTQYF.

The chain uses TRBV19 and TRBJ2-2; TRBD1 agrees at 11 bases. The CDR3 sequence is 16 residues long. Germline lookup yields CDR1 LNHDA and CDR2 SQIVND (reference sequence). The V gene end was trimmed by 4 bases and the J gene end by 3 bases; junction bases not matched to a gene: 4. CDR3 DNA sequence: TGTGCCAGTAGTAACCGGGACAGGGGGTACACCGGGGAGCTGTTTTTT. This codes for CASSNRDRGYTGELFF.

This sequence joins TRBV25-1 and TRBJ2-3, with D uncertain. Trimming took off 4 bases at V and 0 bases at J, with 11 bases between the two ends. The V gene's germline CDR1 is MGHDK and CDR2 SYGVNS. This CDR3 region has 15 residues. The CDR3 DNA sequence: TGTGCCAGCAGTGTGGGCTTCTTGAGCACAGATACGCAGTATTTT. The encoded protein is CASSVGFLSTDTQYF.

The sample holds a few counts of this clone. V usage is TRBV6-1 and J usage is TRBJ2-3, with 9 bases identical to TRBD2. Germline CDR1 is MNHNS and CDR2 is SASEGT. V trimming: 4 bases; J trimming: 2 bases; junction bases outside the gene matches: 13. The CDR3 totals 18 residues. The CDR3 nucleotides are TGTGCCAGCAGTGCCGGGACTAGCTCATATTCTCACACAGATACGCAGTATTTT. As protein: CASSAGTSSYSHTDTQYF.

The CDR3 here is CASSSDYSGNTIYF. DNA of the CDR3: TGTGCCAGCAGTTCGGACTACTCTGGAAACACCATATATTTT. The rearrangement uses TRBV5-6 and TRBJ1-3; D is ambiguous. There are 14 residues in the CDR3. The germline gives CDR1 SGHDT, CDR2 YYEEEE. V lost 5 bases and J 0 bases, leaving 9 bases between the germline ends.

The CDR3 protein is CASVNPFSSYNEQFF. The CDR3 DNA sequence: TGTGCCAGCGTCAATCCTTTTAGCTCCTACAATGAGCAGTTCTTC. The rearrangement uses TRBV27 and TRBJ2-1; D uncertain. The V gene's germline CDR1 is MNHEY and CDR2 SMNVEV (reference sequence). V was trimmed by 8 bases and J by 0 bases, leaving 14 bases between them. This CDR3 has 15 residues.

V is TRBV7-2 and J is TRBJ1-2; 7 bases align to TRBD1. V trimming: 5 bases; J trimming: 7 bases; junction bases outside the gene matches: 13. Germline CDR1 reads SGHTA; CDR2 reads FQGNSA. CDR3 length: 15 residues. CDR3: CASSGSTGDVGGYTF. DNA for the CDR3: TGTGCCAGCAGCGGATCAACAGGGGATGTGGGTGGCTACACCTTC.

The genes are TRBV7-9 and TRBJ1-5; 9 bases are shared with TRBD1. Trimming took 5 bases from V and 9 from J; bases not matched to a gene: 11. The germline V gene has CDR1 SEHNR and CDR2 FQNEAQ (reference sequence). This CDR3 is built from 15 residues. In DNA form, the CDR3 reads TGTGCCAGCAGCGAGCCGGGACAGGGACAGAGGCCCCAGCATTTT. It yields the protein CASSEPGQGQRPQHF.

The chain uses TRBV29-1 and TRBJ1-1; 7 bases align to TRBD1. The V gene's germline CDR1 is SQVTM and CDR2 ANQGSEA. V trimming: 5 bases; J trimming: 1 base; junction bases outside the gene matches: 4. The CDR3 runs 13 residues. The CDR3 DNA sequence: TGCAGCGTTCGAGACAGGGAGAACACTGAAGCTTTCTTT. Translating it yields CSVRDRENTEAFF.

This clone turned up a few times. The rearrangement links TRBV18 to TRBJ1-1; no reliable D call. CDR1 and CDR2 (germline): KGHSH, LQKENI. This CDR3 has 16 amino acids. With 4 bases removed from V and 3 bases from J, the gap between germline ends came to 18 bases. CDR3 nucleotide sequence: TGTGCCAGCTCACACTCGAGAAACTTAAGGGACACTGAAGCTTTCTTT. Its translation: CASSHSRNLRDTEAFF.